This T cell receptor (beta chain) is from a study of blood T cell repertoires in COVID-19. Study-level background: The United States, Italy and Spain supplied acute and convalescent COVID-19 samples. PBMCs, B-cell-depleted T cells, or T cells provided the cDNA or gDNA that made up the material.

V lost 6 bases and J 1 base, leaving 15 bases between the germline ends. Germline assignment: CDR1 LNHDA and CDR2 SQIVND (reference sequence). The CDR3 loop spans 15 amino acids. Authors' methods: The assay estimated nucleated cells by amplifying reference gene primers. Sequencing was performed with immunoSEQ multiplex PCR; in TCRdb, only in-frame clones are kept and a portion is missing. V and J calls and clone size are as listed in that table; D and trimming were resolved from the DNA. The sample carries just under 250,000 clones, roughly 86% recorded once. The clonotype originates from a woman under 40 who had recovered from COVID-19. The chain joins TRBV19 to TRBJ1-1; D gene ambiguous. Sequenced: peripheral blood. CDR3 bases: TGTGCCAGTAGGGTGAGGGAGGGCCAGAACACTGAAGCTTTCTTT. It specifies CASRVREGQNTEAFF.